Described below is a single T cell receptor beta chain sequence and its context. The antigen remains unidentified. The data belong to a study of graft-versus-host responses after intestinal transplantation. The V gene's germline CDR1 is MNHNS and CDR2 SASEGT. V gave up 4 bases and J gave up 5 bases, with 21 bases separating them. The length of the CDR3 is 18 residues. Assay: immunoSEQ multiplex PCR; the TCRdb copy retains only in-frame clones and omits some. The table has about 120,000 clones, around 95% seen once. The sequencing used unstimulated CD8+ T cells sorted from spleen or lymph node cells, collected before intestinal transplant. The TCR was taken from a human donor who received an intestinal transplant. The chain joins TRBV6-1 to TRBJ2-6; no definite D call. DNA for the CDR3: TGTGCCAGCAGTGGGCGCACGGAATGTAACAGTCGGGCCAACGTCCTGACTTTC. The encoded protein is CASSGRTECNSRANVLTF.